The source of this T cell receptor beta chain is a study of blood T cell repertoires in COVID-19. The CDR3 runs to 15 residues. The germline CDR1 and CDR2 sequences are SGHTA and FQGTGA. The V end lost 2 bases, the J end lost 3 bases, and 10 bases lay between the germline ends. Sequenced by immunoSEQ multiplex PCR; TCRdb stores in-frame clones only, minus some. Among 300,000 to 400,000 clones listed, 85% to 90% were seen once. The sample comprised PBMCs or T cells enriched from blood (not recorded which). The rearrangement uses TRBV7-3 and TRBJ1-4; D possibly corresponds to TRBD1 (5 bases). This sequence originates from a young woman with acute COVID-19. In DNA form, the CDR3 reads TGTGCCAGCAGCTTACAGCGGGGACCTAATGAAAAACTGTTTTTT. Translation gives CASSLQRGPNEKLFF. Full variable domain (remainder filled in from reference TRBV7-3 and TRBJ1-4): GAGVSQTPSNKVTEKGKYVELRCDPISGHTALYWYRQSLGQGPEFLIYFQGTGAADDSGLPNDRFFAVRPEGSVSTLKIQRTERGDSAVYLCASSLQRGPNEKLFFGSGTQLSVL.